This is a list of T cell receptor beta chains from one sample in a study of blood T cell repertoires in COVID-19. Data came from immunoSEQ multiplex PCR; TCRdb stores just in-frame clones and leaves some out. The sample contains 250,000 to 300,000 clones, 80% to 90% of which appear only once. Sequenced material: peripheral blood. These TCRs come from a woman in her twenties or thirties with active or convalescent COVID-19. Each CDR3 is given with its conserved first and last residue. D genes are given only for firm matches. The size entry is marked missing in some rows and otherwise reads once, few, many or a size class.

d_call,clone_size,v_call,j_call,cdr3_aa,cdr3_nt
NA,once,TRBV10-2,TRBJ1-5,CASSDLGGDQPQHF,TGCGCCAGCAGTGATCTGGGGGGTGATCAGCCCCAGCATTTT
TRBD2,NA,TRBV7-2,TRBJ2-3,CASSFPGTSYYF,TGTGCCAGCAGCTTCCCCGGGACTAGCTATTATTTT
NA,NA,TRBV5-1,TRBJ2-1,CASSLAASVNEQFF,TGCGCCAGCAGCTTGGCGGCTAGCGTCAATGAGCAGTTCTTC
NA,NA,TRBV27,TRBJ2-5,CASGVGGQETQYF,TGTGCCAGTGGGGTAGGGGGCCAAGAGACCCAGTACTTC
TRBD1,NA,TRBV24-1,TRBJ1-2,CATSESGGAGYGYTF,TGTGCCACCAGTGAATCAGGGGGCGCCGGCTATGGCTACACCTTC
NA,NA,TRBV5-6,TRBJ1-1,CASSLSRNTEAFF,TGTGCCAGCAGCTTGAGTAGGAACACTGAAGCTTTCTTT
TRBD1,once,TRBV6-6,TRBJ1-1,CASSYRGQMNTEAFF,TGTGCCAGCAGTTATAGGGGGCAGATGAACACTGAAGCTTTCTTT
TRBD1,NA,TRBV3-1/TRBV3-2,TRBJ1-4,CASSHQGGDEKLFF,TGTGCCAGCAGCCACCAGGGGGGTGATGAAAAACTGTTTTTT
TRBD1,once,TRBV5-4,TRBJ1-1,CASSFQGAQGEAFF,TGTGCCAGCAGCTTCCAGGGGGCGCAGGGTGAAGCTTTCTTT
TRBD2,NA,TRBV2,TRBJ2-2,CASGGLTSGDQTNTGELFF,TGTGCCAGTGGCGGCTTGACTAGCGGGGACCAAACGAACACCGGGGAGCTGTTTTTT
TRBD1,NA,TRBV7-2,TRBJ2-5,CASSGVRGETQYF,TGTGCCAGCAGCGGCGTCAGGGGGGAGACCCAGTACTTC
NA,NA,TRBV2,TRBJ1-2,CASTYLFRHSGYTF,TGTGCCAGCACTTATTTATTCAGGCATTCGGGCTACACCTTC
NA,NA,TRBV7-9,TRBJ2-1,CASRPGLANEQFF,TGTGCCAGCAGGCCAGGGCTCGCCAATGAGCAGTTCTTC
TRBD2,NA,TRBV5-4,TRBJ2-3,CASSLPSGGSDTQYF,TGTGCCAGCAGCTTGCCTAGCGGGGGCTCAGATACGCAGTATTTT
NA,few,TRBV30,TRBJ1-3,CAWSTLPGVSLPGNTIYF,TGTGCCTGGAGTACCCTCCCGGGGGTATCCTTACCTGGAAACACCATATATTTT
TRBD2,NA,TRBV28,TRBJ2-1,CASSTSGASFYNEQFF,TGTGCCAGCAGCACTAGCGGTGCTAGCTTTTACAATGAGCAGTTCTTC
TRBD1,NA,TRBV5-6,TRBJ2-7,CASSVTGTAYYEQYF,TGTGCCAGCAGCGTCACCGGGACAGCTTACTACGAGCAGTACTTC
NA,NA,TRBV29-1,TRBJ1-2,CSVVGGQSYGYTF,TGCAGCGTTGTCGGGGGGCAAAGCTATGGCTACACCTTC
NA,NA,TRBV28,TRBJ2-1,CASSSPMTDIDEQFF,TGTGCCAGCAGTTCCCCCATGACAGATATCGATGAGCAGTTCTTC
TRBD2,NA,TRBV10-3,TRBJ2-3,CAISELAGGQDTQYF,TGTGCCATCAGTGAGCTAGCGGGAGGTCAAGATACGCAGTATTTT
NA,NA,TRBV28,TRBJ1-1,CASTYPGHDTEAFF,TGTGCCAGCACCTATCCGGGACACGACACTGAAGCTTTCTTT
TRBD2,few,TRBV7-2,TRBJ2-7,CASSLGISGLYEQYF,TGTGCCAGCAGCTTAGGAATTAGCGGGCTCTACGAGCAGTACTTC
TRBD1,NA,TRBV18,TRBJ1-2,CASSRTGEKWGYTF,TGTGCCAGCTCTCGGACAGGGGAGAAGTGGGGCTACACCTTC